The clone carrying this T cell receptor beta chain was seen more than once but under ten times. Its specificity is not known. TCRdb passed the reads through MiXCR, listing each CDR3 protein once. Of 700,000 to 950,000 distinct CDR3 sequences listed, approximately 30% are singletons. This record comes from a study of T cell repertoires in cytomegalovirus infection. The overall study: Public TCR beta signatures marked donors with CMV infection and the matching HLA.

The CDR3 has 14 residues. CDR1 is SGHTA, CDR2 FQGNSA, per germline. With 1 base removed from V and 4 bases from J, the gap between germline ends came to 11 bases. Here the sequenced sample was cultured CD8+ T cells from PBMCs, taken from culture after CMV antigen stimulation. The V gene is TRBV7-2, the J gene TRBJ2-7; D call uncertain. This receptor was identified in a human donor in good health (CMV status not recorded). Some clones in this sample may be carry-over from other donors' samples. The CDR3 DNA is TGTGCCAGCAGCTTAGTGGGCAGCTTATACGAGCAGTACTTC. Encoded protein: CASSLVGSLYEQYF.